This T cell receptor (beta chain) was profiled in a study of shared clonotypes between healthy human individuals. Across the whole study: The study used three CD4 naive, three CD4 memory, two CD8 naive and one CD8 memory plate per donor.

In the naive CD8 group, cells lacked CD45RO and were positively selected for CCR7, so terminally differentiated effector memory CD45RA+ cells were left out. A few counts support this clone. Antigen unknown. The assay was immunoSEQ multiplex PCR, and TCRdb's table has in-frame clones only and misses some. The sample consists of hundreds of thousands of clones, approximately 92% of them appearing once. Germline V gene sequence: CDR1 SGHAT, CDR2 FQNNGV. The length of the CDR3 is 13 residues. Trimming left V 0 bases short and J 6 bases short, with 9 bases between. Findings of the study overall: It was expected that sequencing depth would affect clonotype sharing among donors.

This TCR was sampled from a man aged 25 to 40 in good health. The source material was naive CD8+ T cells sorted from blood. The rearrangement links TRBV11-2 to TRBJ2-7, with D hard to call. CDR3 sequence reads: CASSLETGPEQYF. In DNA, the CDR3 is TGTGCCAGCAGCTTAGAAACGGGTCCCGAGCAGTACTTC. Full variable domain (rest looked up from reference TRBV11-2 and TRBJ2-7): EAGVAQSPRYKIIEKRQSVAFWCNPISGHATLYWYQQILGQGPKLLIQFQNNGVVDDSQLPKDRFSAERLKGVDSTLKIQPAKLEDSAVYLCASSLETGPEQYFGPGTRLTVT.